The 19 T cell receptor beta chains below all came from one sample that was sequenced in a study of control samples from healthy donors and cancer patients. Assay: immunoSEQ multiplex PCR; the TCRdb copy retains only in-frame clones and omits some. This sample has 95,000 to 150,000 clones; around 86% occur once, and the top ten carry approximately 9%. The specimen sequenced was blood. The receptors were sampled from a man aged 35 to 55 in good health.

The chain carries TRBV25-1 and TRBJ2-6, with D unclear. V was cut by 3 bases and J by 2 bases, with 2 bases left in between. CDR1 is MGHDK, CDR2 SYGVNS, per germline. The CDR3 loop spans 13 amino acids. CDR3: CASSDAGANVLTF. The CDR3 DNA is TGTGCCAGCAGTGACGCTGGGGCCAACGTCCTGACTTTC.

This chain links TRBV10-1 with TRBJ2-7; D gene uncertain. The V gene lost 2 bases and the J gene lost 6 bases, with 17 bases spanning the gap. The CDR3 runs to 15 residues. Germline CDR1 WNHNN, CDR2 SYGVQD (reference sequence). The CDR3 coding sequence is TGCGCCAGCAGTGAGGGTAGGGTAAACCCTTCCGAGCAGTACTTC. This translates into CASSEGRVNPSEQYF.

The rearrangement uses TRBV7-3 and TRBJ2-3; TRBD2 matches 13 bases. Germline trimming cut 8 bases from V and 2 bases from J; bases unmatched to any gene: 10. This CDR3 is built from 17 residues. Germline CDR1 reads SGHTA; CDR2 reads FQGTGA. CDR3 DNA: TGTGCCAGCTCCCCAGGGGGACTAGCGGGACTCACAGATACGCAGTATTTT. It specifies CASSPGGLAGLTDTQYF.

This clone turned up a few times. J is TRBJ2-2 and V is TRBV30; tentatively, D is TRBD1 (5 bases). This CDR3 region has 14 residues. Deletions cut 4 bases from V and 6 bases from J, with 15 bases between. Germline V CDR1 and CDR2: GTSNPN, SVGIG (reference sequence). The CDR3 region has the DNA TGTGCCTGGAAAAGGGGTCAGGAAGCCGGGGAGCTGTTTTTT. Encoded protein: CAWKRGQEAGELFF.

The CDR3 loop reads CASSEGYQPQHF. The CDR3 DNA sequence: TGTGCCAGCAGCGAAGGATATCAGCCCCAGCATTTT. V and J are TRBV7-2 and TRBJ1-5; D call uncertain. The CDR3 sequence is 12 residues long. Deletions cut 5 bases from V and 5 bases from J, with 7 bases between. Looked up from germline, CDR1 is SGHTA and CDR2 is FQGNSA.

V gene TRBV6-2 or TRBV6-3 combines with J gene TRBJ2-1; D call uncertain. This CDR3 is built from 15 residues. The germline V and J ends were trimmed by 0 bases and 2 bases, with 8 bases remaining between them. Per the germline V gene, CDR1 is MNHEY and CDR2 is SVGEGT. CDR3: CASSYSGVPYNEQFF. CDR3 sequence (DNA): TGTGCCAGCAGTTACTCTGGCGTCCCCTACAATGAGCAGTTCTTC.

The chain recombines TRBV3-1 (or the pseudogene TRBV3-2) with TRBJ2-5; 11 bases fit TRBD2. The CDR3 is made up of 17 amino acids. The trim removed 7 bases at V and 4 bases at J, leaving 14 bases unmatched. CDR1 and CDR2 (germline): LGHDT, YNNKEL (reference sequence). The CDR3 loop is CASISQTSGVFGETQYF. DNA of the CDR3: TGTGCCAGCATCTCTCAGACTAGCGGGGTTTTTGGAGAGACCCAGTACTTC.

The J gene is TRBJ1-2, the V gene TRBV20-1; tentative D call: TRBD1 (5 bases). Germline V gene lookup returns CDR1 DFQATT and CDR2 SNEGSKA (reference sequence). Trimming took 3 bases from V and 11 from J, leaving 16 bases between them. The CDR3 is made up of 12 amino acids. In DNA, the CDR3 is TGCAGTGCTAGTGAGCAGGGAAGGCGTTACACCTTC. Amino acids: CSASEQGRRYTF.

The chain links TRBV7-2 to TRBJ2-1, with TRBD1 as a possible D gene (6 bases). V was trimmed by 1 base and J by 13 bases, leaving 17 bases between them. This CDR3 spans 14 amino acids. Germline V CDR1 and CDR2: SGHTA, FQGNSA. This CDR3 is CASSLGDLRDNQFF. The CDR3 nucleotides are TGTGCCAGCAGCTTAGGCGATCTCCGGGACAATCAGTTCTTC.

The genes are TRBV6-1 and TRBJ2-5, with TRBD2 identical over 13 bases. V lost 6 bases to trimming and J lost 2 bases; unmatched junction nucleotides: 9. The germline V gene encodes CDR1 MNHNS and CDR2 SASEGT. The CDR3 has 17 amino acids. The DNA of the CDR3 is TGTGCCAGCAGGGAAACGCCGGGACTAGCGGGGCAAGAGACCCAGTACTTC. Its translation: CASRETPGLAGQETQYF.

The CDR3 bases are TGTGCCAGCAGCTCCCGGGCGACAGGGGCCCCCTACAATGAGCAGTTCTTC. Its protein product is CASSSRATGAPYNEQFF. The chain uses TRBV7-9 and TRBJ2-1, with 8 bases matching TRBD1. Losses at the gene ends were 4 bases for V and 2 bases for J; bases not matched to a gene: 10. In germline, CDR1 is SEHNR, CDR2 FQNEAQ (reference sequence). This CDR3 has 17 amino acids.

This chain uses TRBV2 with TRBJ2-1; 7 bases line up with TRBD2. After removal of 7 bases from V and 9 bases from J, the junction contained 9 bases not matched to a gene. This CDR3 spans 13 amino acids. The germline V gene has CDR1 SNHLY and CDR2 FYNNEI. The DNA of the CDR3 is TGTGCCAGCACCTGGACTAGATCGAGTGAGCAGTTCTTC. Its translation: CASTWTRSSEQFF.

The chain combines TRBV30 with TRBJ2-7; 8 nucleotides align to TRBD2. CDR3 length: 13 residues. Looked up from germline, CDR1 is GTSNPN and CDR2 is SVGIG (reference sequence). The V gene end was trimmed by 3 bases and the J gene end by 4 bases; junction bases not matched to a gene: 5. CDR3 amino acids: CAWRAAGDYEQYF. CDR3 sequence (DNA): TGTGCCTGGAGGGCAGCGGGGGATTACGAGCAGTACTTC.

The chain links TRBV11-3 to TRBJ2-2, with 11 nucleotides matching TRBD2. The trim removed 6 bases at V and 6 bases at J, leaving 3 bases unmatched. The germline gives CDR1 SGHNT, CDR2 YENEEA. The CDR3 is made up of 14 amino acids. The CDR3 spells CASSSGGAAGELFF. In DNA, the CDR3 is TGTGCCAGCAGTAGCGGGGGGGCAGCCGGGGAGCTGTTTTTT.

The rearrangement uses TRBV11-2 and TRBJ2-1; 7 bases agree with TRBD1. This CDR3 is built from 17 residues. The junction had 21 bases not matched to a gene; V was cut back by 5 bases and J by 11 bases. The germline CDR1 and CDR2 sequences are SGHAT and FQNNGV. CDR3 DNA: TGTGCCAGCAGCCCTAGGTCCATGCGACAGGGTGGAGATAAGCAGTTCTTC. As protein: CASSPRSMRQGGDKQFF.

CDR3 nucleotide sequence: TGTGCCGTCGGTGACAGGGTCACTGAAGCTTTCTTT. It is translated as CAVGDRVTEAFF. The genes are TRBV7-2 and TRBJ1-1; TRBD1 agrees at 7 bases. Trimming took 11 bases from V and 4 from J; bases not matched to a gene: 7. CDR3 length equals 12 residues. The V gene's germline CDR1 is SGHTA and CDR2 FQGNSA.

CDR3 DNA sequence: TGTGCCAGCAGCCGAGGACGGGATAATTCACCCCTCCACTTT. This codes for CASSRGRDNSPLHF. This chain joins TRBV7-9 and TRBJ1-6, with D unresolved. This CDR3 is 14 amino acids long. The germline V gene encodes CDR1 SEHNR and CDR2 FQNEAQ (reference sequence). V shed 5 bases and J shed 5 bases, with 10 bases lying between them. Together with reference TRBV7-9 and TRBJ1-6, the CDR3 gives the full variable domain: DTGVSQNPRHKITKRGQNVTFRCDPISEHNRLYWYRQTLGQGPEFLTYFQNEAQLEKSRLLSDRFSAERPKGSFSTLEIQRTEQGDSAMYLCASSRGRDNSPLHFGNGTRLTVT.

This clone was counted a single time. The chain combines TRBV2 with TRBJ1-3; 7 bases map to TRBD1. The V gene end was trimmed by 4 bases and the J gene end by 16 bases; junction bases not matched to a gene: 10. The CDR3 is made up of 12 amino acids. The germline V gene has CDR1 SNHLY and CDR2 FYNNEI. CDR3 sequence (DNA): TGTGCCAGCAGTGGCAGACAGGGAAGGAGGTATTTT. Protein product: CASSGRQGRRYF.

The V call is TRBV7-2, the J call TRBJ2-7; 7 bases fit TRBD1. Germline V lookup: CDR1 SGHTA, CDR2 FQGNSA. CDR3 length: 11 amino acids. With 5 bases clipped from V and 9 bases from J, the junction kept 4 bases outside the gene matches. The CDR3 loop reads CASSGTDWQYF. CDR3 coding DNA: TGTGCCAGCAGCGGGACAGATTGGCAGTACTTC.